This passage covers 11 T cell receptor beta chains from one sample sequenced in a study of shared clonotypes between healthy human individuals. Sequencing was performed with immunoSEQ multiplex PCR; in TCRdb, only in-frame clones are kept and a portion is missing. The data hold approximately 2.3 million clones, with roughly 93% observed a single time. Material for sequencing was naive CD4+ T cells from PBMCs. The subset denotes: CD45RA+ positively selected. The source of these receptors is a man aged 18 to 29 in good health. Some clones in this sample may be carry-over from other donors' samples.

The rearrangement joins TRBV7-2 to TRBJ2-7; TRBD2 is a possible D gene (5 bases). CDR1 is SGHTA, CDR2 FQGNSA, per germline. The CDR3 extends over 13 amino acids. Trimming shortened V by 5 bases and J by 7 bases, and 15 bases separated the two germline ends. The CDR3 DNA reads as TGTGCCAGCAGCATTACTACCTCGGGGGAGCAGTACTTC. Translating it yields CASSITTSGEQYF.

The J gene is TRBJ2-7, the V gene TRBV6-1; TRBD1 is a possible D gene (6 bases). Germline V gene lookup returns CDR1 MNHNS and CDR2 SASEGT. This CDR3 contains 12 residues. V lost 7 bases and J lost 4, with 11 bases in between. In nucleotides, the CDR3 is TGTGCCAGCACGCGGACAGATTACGAGCAGTACTTC. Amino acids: CASTRTDYEQYF.

This chain's CDR3 is CASSVRSSGTYEQYF. The CDR3 DNA reads TGTGCCAGCAGCGTAAGGAGTAGCGGAACCTACGAGCAGTACTTC. V usage is TRBV9 and J usage is TRBJ2-7; D is possibly TRBD2 (6 bases). Germline loops: CDR1 SGDLS, CDR2 YYNGEE. This CDR3 comprises 15 residues. Trimming stripped 1 base from V and 2 bases from J, with 13 bases between.

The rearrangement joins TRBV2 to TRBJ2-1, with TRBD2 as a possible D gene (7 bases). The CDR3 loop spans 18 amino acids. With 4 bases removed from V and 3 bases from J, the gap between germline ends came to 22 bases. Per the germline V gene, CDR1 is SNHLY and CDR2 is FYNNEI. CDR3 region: CASSVSGALGRDYNEQFF. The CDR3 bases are TGTGCCAGCAGTGTGTCGGGGGCCCTAGGGAGGGACTACAATGAGCAGTTCTTC.

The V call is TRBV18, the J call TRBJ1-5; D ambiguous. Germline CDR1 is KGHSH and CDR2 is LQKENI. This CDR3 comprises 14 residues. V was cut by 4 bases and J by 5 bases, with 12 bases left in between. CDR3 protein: CASSLGPVDQPQHF. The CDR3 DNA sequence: TGTGCCAGCTCACTAGGACCAGTAGATCAGCCCCAGCATTTT.

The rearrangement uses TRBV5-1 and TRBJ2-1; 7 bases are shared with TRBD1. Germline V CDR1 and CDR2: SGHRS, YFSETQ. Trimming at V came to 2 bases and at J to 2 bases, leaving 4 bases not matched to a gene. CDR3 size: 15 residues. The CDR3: CASSFTTGPYNEQFF. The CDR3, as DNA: TGCGCCAGCAGCTTTACGACAGGGCCCTACAATGAGCAGTTCTTC.

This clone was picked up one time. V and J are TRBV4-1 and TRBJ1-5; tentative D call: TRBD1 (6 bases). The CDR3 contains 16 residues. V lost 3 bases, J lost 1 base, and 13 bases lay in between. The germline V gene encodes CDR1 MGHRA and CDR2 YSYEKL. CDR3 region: CASSHPQGRSNQPQHF. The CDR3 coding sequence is TGCGCCAGCAGCCACCCGCAGGGGCGAAGCAATCAGCCCCAGCATTTT.

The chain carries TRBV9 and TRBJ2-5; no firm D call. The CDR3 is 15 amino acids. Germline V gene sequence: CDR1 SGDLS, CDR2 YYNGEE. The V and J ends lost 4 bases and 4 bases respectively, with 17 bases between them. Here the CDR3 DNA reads TGTGCCAGCAGCCCCCATACGCAAGGTAGAGAGACCCAGTACTTC. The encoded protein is CASSPHTQGRETQYF.

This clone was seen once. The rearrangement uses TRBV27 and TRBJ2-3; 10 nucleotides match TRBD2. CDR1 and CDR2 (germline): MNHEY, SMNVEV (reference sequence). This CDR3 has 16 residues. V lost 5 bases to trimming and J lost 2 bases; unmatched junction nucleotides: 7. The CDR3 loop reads CASSMGLARHTDTQYF. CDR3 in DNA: TGTGCCAGCAGTATGGGACTAGCGAGACACACAGATACGCAGTATTTT.

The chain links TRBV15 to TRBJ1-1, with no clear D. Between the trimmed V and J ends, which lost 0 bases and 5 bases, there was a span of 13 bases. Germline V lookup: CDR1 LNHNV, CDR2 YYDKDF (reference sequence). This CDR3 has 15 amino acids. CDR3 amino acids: CATSRDRTRTTEAFF. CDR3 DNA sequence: TGTGCCACCAGCAGAGATCGGACCAGGACGACTGAAGCTTTCTTT.

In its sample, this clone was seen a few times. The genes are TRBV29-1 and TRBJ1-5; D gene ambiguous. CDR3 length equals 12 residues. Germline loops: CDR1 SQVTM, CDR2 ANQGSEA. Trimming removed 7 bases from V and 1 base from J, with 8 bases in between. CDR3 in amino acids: CSASDSNQPQHF. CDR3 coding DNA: TGCAGCGCTTCGGACAGCAATCAGCCCCAGCATTTT.